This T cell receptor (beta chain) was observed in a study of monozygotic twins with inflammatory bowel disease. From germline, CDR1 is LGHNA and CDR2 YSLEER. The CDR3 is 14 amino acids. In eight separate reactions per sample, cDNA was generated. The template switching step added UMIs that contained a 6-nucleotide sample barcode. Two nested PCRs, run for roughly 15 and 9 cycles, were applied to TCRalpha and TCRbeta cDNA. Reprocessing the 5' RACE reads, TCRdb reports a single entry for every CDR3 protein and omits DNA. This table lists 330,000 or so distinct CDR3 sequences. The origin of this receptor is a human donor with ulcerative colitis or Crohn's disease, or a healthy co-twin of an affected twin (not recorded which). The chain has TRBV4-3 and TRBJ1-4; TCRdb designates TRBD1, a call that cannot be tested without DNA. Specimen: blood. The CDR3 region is CASSQGAGKEKLFF.